These 4 T cell receptor beta chains were sequenced from one sample in a study of PD-1 blockade in classical Hodgkin lymphoma. Every patient experienced relapse after autologous stem cell transplantation, and brentuximab vedotin exposure varied. The repertoire was sequenced with immunoSEQ multiplex PCR; TCRdb's copy has only in-frame clones and lacks some. The sample consists of around 25,000 clones, around 69% of them appearing once. The starting material was peripheral blood mononuclear cells (PBMCs), obtained before the second cycle of nivolumab. Receptor source: a human donor with classical Hodgkin lymphoma.

The V gene is TRBV28, the J gene TRBJ1-5, with D tentatively TRBD1 (6 bases). Trimming took off 3 bases at V and 4 bases at J, with 16 bases between the two ends. The germline V gene encodes CDR1 MDHEN and CDR2 SYDVKM. The CDR3 consists of 16 residues. The CDR3 DNA reads as TGTGCCAGCAGTTTCAGGACAGTTAGAGTTAATCAGCCCCAGCATTTT. This encodes CASSFRTVRVNQPQHF.

The chain links TRBV5-6 to TRBJ1-2; D is ambiguous. Germline V gene data show CDR1 as SGHDT and CDR2 as YYEEEE. The CDR3 is 12 amino acids. With 2 bases removed from V and 7 bases from J, the gap between germline ends came to 9 bases. The CDR3, as DNA: TGTGCCAGCAGCTTCGGTTTCCCTGGCTACACCTTC. This translates into CASSFGFPGYTF.

The chain recombines TRBV27 with TRBJ1-5; a weak D match, TRBD1 (5 bases). In germline, CDR1 is MNHEY, CDR2 SMNVEV (reference sequence). V lost 4 bases to trimming and J lost 0 bases, with 10 bases between them. This CDR3 contains 15 residues. In DNA, the CDR3 is TGTGCCAGCAGTTCCGGGGCTAATAGCAATCAGCCCCAGCATTTT. This sequence encodes CASSSGANSNQPQHF.

The chain joins TRBV9 to TRBJ2-3; D remains unclear. The germline V gene has CDR1 SGDLS and CDR2 YYNGEE. CDR3 length equals 13 residues. Trimming pared 3 bases from V and 8 bases from J, leaving 13 bases between. As DNA, the CDR3 is TGTGCCAGCAGCGCCCCCGCACAGACTACGCAGTATTTT. Translated: CASSAPAQTTQYF. Together with reference TRBV9 and TRBJ2-3, the CDR3 gives the full variable domain: DSGVTQTPKHLITATGQRVTLRCSPRSGDLSVYWYQQSLDQGLQFLIQYYNGEERAKGNILERFSAQQFPDLHSELNLSSLELGDSALYFCASSAPAQTTQYFGPGTRLTVL.